This TCR beta chain is drawn from a study of blood T cell repertoires in COVID-19. Whole-study context: Whether acute or convalescent, the COVID-19 samples came from the United States, Italy and Spain. The cDNA or gDNA used as material had been derived from T cells, B-cell-depleted T cells, or PBMCs.

V gave up 4 bases and J gave up 0 bases, with 14 bases separating them. Looked up from germline, CDR1 is SGHDT and CDR2 is YYEEEE. This CDR3 region has 15 residues. Methods used by the authors: Amplified reference gene primers provided the basis for estimating nucleated cell counts. The method was immunoSEQ multiplex PCR; TCRdb's version includes in-frame clones alone and lacks a portion of them. D and trimming were read from the DNA, whereas the V and J calls and clone size are those reported in that table. This sample has 250,000 to 350,000 clones, with just over 85% found just once. This clonotype originated in a woman in her twenties or thirties with active or convalescent COVID-19. The sequenced material came from peripheral blood. This rearrangement joins TRBV5-6 to TRBJ2-7, with no clear D. CDR3 residues: CASSTVLTHSYEQYF. In DNA form, the CDR3 reads TGTGCCAGCAGCACCGTTCTGACACACTCCTACGAGCAGTACTTC.